This is a list of T cell receptor beta chains from one sample in a study of cytomegalovirus exposure and HLA in healthy donors. Produced via immunoSEQ multiplex PCR; TCRdb's table is partial and in-frame only. The table shows over 130,000 clones, with about four fifths occurring only once. The sample consisted of PBMCs. The receptors originated from a human donor in good health. The CDR3 runs from the conserved cysteine through the conserved F or W. The D gene is left open where the match is weak. The size of a clone is reported for some rows only, either as once, few or many, or as a class for expanded clones.

D | J | V | size | CDR3 | DNA
TRBD1 | TRBJ2-2 | TRBV7-9 | - | CASSFTGQGRTGELFF | TGTGCCAGCAGCTTCACGGGACAGGGGAGGACCGGGGAGCTGTTTTTT
- | TRBJ2-7 | TRBV7-2 | - | CASSSEGSREQYF | TGTGCCAGCAGCTCTGAGGGTTCCCGCGAGCAGTACTTC
TRBD2 | TRBJ2-3 | TRBV18 | - | CASSPVAGATDTQYF | TGTGCCAGCTCACCGGTAGCGGGAGCGACAGATACGCAGTATTTT
TRBD1 | TRBJ1-2 | TRBV6-5 | - | CASSSNRGDNYYGYTF | TGTGCCAGCAGTTCAAACAGGGGCGACAACTACTACGGCTACACCTTC
TRBD1 | TRBJ1-2 | TRBV19 | - | CASIQTGDNYGYTF | TGTGCCAGTATCCAGACAGGGGACAACTATGGCTACACCTTC
- | TRBJ2-7 | TRBV27 | - | CASSFLRASSYEQYF | TGTGCCAGCAGTTTTTTGCGGGCAAGCTCCTACGAGCAGTACTTC
TRBD2 | TRBJ2-3 | TRBV7-2 | - | CASSPTFQRLARDTQYF | TGTGCCAGCAGCCCTACCTTCCAGAGACTAGCGAGAGATACGCAGTATTTT
- | TRBJ2-1 | TRBV28 | once | CASSLSGAYNEQFF | TGTGCCAGCAGCCTAAGCGGAGCCTACAATGAGCAGTTCTTC
- | TRBJ1-2 | TRBV7-2 | - | CASSPEGGPPSIYYGYTF | TGTGCCAGCAGCCCCGAGGGAGGGCCGCCCTCCATATACTATGGCTACACCTTC
- | TRBJ2-2 | TRBV7-8 | - | CASSLGRVRVGELFF | TGTGCCAGCAGCTTAGGACGGGTGCGGGTCGGGGAGCTGTTTTTT
TRBD1 | TRBJ2-7 | TRBV5-1 | once | CASSVAGTATYEQYF | TGCGCCAGCAGCGTCGCCGGGACAGCTACTTACGAGCAGTACTTC
- | TRBJ1-4 | TRBV4-2 | once | CASSQAGSNEKLFF | TGTGCCAGCAGCCAAGCAGGTTCTAATGAAAAACTGTTTTTT
- | TRBJ2-7 | TRBV30 | few | CAWSVPGNYEQYF | TGTGCCTGGAGTGTACCGGGGAACTACGAGCAGTACTTC
TRBD1 | TRBJ2-7 | TRBV30 | - | CARRLIRQGNCGTRDEQYF | TGTGCCCGTCGCCTTATAAGACAGGGGAATTGTGGGACCCGGGACGAGCAGTACTTC
- | TRBJ2-7 | TRBV28 | - | CASSSGQLYEQYF | TGTGCCAGCAGTTCCGGACAGTTATACGAGCAGTACTTC
TRBD1 | TRBJ1-1 | TRBV30 | - | CAWKRVGGGAFF | TGTGCCTGGAAAAGAGTAGGGGGCGGGGCTTTCTTT
- | TRBJ1-1 | TRBV7-9 | - | CASSYSGSQYEAFF | TGTGCCAGCAGCTACTCAGGATCGCAATATGAAGCTTTCTTT
TRBD2 | TRBJ2-3 | TRBV5-6 | few | CASSLFLAGTSTDTQYF | TGTGCCAGCAGCTTGTTCCTAGCGGGGACTAGCACAGATACGCAGTATTTT
TRBD2 | TRBJ2-7 | TRBV28 | - | CASSWAGGYEQYF | TGTGCCAGCAGTTGGGCGGGAGGGTACGAGCAGTACTTC
- | TRBJ2-3 | TRBV7-2 | few | CASRPIRLLLRGDTQYF | TGTGCCAGCAGGCCAATCCGACTCCTACTTAGGGGAGATACGCAGTATTTT
TRBD2 | TRBJ2-4 | TRBV19 | - | CASSMGLGRSDIQYF | TGTGCCAGTAGTATGGGACTCGGGAGGAGTGACATTCAGTACTTC
- | TRBJ1-3 | TRBV5-4 | once | CASSLAGENTIYF | TGTGCCAGCAGCTTGGCAGGGGAAAACACCATATATTTT
TRBD2 | TRBJ2-1 | TRBV7-8 | - | CASSLAGSGGPSSYNEQFF | TGTGCCAGCAGCTTAGCCGGTAGCGGGGGGCCTAGCTCCTACAATGAGCAGTTCTTC
TRBD1 | TRBJ1-4 | TRBV16 | - | CASSQNGQGVGEKLFF | TGTGCCAGCAGCCAAAATGGACAGGGGGTTGGCGAAAAACTGTTTTTT
TRBD1 | TRBJ1-2 | TRBV6-1 | few | CASSVSWTGTYGYTF | TGTGCCAGCAGTGTATCGTGGACAGGGACCTATGGCTACACCTTC
TRBD1 | TRBJ2-7 | TRBV11-2 | - | CASSRDRGSFYEQYF | TGTGCCAGCAGCCGGGACAGGGGTAGTTTCTACGAGCAGTACTTC
TRBD1 | TRBJ2-7 | TRBV7-9 | - | CASSTAQGMVGYEQYF | TGTGCCAGCAGCACAGCACAGGGGATGGTCGGTTACGAGCAGTACTTC
TRBD2 | TRBJ2-7 | TRBV18 | - | CASSPLTSGNEQYF | TGTGCCAGCTCACCACTGACTAGCGGAAACGAGCAGTACTTC
TRBD2 | TRBJ2-4 | TRBV5-1 | - | CASSLRGDGENIQYF | TGCGCCAGCAGCCTCCGGGGGGATGGAGAAAACATTCAGTACTTC
- | TRBJ2-7 | TRBV5-1 | - | CASSSLGGPNEQYF | TGCGCCAGCAGCTCACTCGGGGGGCCGAACGAGCAGTACTTC
- | TRBJ2-5 | TRBV5-1 | - | CASSLSAHPEETQYF | TGCGCCAGCAGCTTGAGCGCACACCCCGAGGAGACCCAGTACTTC
TRBD1 | TRBJ2-3 | TRBV15 | - | CATAVDRGTTDTQYF | TGTGCCACCGCCGTCGACAGGGGAACCACAGATACGCAGTATTTT
TRBD1 | TRBJ2-7 | TRBV18 | - | CASAPGTGFSYEQYF | TGTGCCAGCGCCCCCGGGACAGGGTTCTCCTACGAGCAGTACTTC
TRBD1 | TRBJ2-5 | TRBV5-1 | - | CASSLSPRTGQETQYF | TGCGCCAGCAGCTTGAGCCCTCGGACAGGGCAAGAGACCCAGTACTTC
- | TRBJ2-3 | TRBV14 | once | CASQSGGTQYF | TGTGCCAGCCAGAGCGGTGGTACGCAGTATTTT
TRBD1 | TRBJ1-2 | TRBV6-5 | - | CASQGASYGYTF | TGTGCCAGTCAGGGGGCCTCATATGGCTACACCTTC
TRBD2 | TRBJ2-1 | TRBV5-1 | - | CASSFAGAEYNEQFF | TGCGCCAGCAGCTTTGCGGGAGCAGAGTACAATGAGCAGTTCTTC
TRBD1 | TRBJ1-1 | TRBV6-1 | - | CASMGQPMNTEAFF | TGTGCCAGCATGGGACAGCCTATGAACACTGAAGCTTTCTTT